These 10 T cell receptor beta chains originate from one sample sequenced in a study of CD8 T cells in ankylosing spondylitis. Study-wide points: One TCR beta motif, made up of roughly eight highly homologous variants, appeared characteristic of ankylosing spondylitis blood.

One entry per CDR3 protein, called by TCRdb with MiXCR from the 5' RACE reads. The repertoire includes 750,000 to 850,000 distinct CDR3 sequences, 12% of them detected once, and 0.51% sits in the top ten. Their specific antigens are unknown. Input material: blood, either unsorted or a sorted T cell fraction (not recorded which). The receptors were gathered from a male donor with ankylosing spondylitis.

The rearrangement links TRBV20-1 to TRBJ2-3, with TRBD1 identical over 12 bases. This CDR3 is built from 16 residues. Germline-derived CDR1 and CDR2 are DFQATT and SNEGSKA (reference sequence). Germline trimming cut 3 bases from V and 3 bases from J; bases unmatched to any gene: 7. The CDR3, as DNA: TGCAGTGCTAGCATACCGGGACAGGGGGCGACAGATACGCAGTATTTT. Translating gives CSASIPGQGATDTQYF.

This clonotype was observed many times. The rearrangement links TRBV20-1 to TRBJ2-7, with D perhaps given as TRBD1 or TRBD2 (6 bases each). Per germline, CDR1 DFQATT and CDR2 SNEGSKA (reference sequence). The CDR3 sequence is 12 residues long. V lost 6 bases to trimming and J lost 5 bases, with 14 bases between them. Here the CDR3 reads CSANSRGHEQYF. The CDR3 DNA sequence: TGCAGTGCGAACAGCCGGGGGCACGAGCAGTACTTC.

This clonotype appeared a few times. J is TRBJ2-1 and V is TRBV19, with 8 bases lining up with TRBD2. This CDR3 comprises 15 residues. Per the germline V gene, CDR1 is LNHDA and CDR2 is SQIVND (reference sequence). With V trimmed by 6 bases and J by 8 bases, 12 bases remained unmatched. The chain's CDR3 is CASSILADPEDEQFF. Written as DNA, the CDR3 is TGTGCCAGTAGCATACTAGCGGACCCTGAGGATGAGCAGTTCTTC.

The chain's CDR3 is CASSRVAGVYNEQFF. Written as DNA, the CDR3 is TGTGCCAGCAGCCGGGTCGCGGGGGTGTACAATGAGCAGTTCTTC. The rearrangement links TRBV11-2 to TRBJ2-1; 7 bases line up with TRBD2. The CDR3 runs to 15 residues. V gave up 5 bases and J gave up 4 bases; unmatched junction bases: 8. Germline loops: CDR1 SGHAT, CDR2 FQNNGV.

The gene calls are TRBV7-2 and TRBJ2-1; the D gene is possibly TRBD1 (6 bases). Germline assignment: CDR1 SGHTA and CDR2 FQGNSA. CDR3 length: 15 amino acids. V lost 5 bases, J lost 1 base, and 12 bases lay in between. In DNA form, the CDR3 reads TGTGCCAGCAGCCCAAACAGGGTTTCCTACAATGAGCAGTTCTTC. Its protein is CASSPNRVSYNEQFF.

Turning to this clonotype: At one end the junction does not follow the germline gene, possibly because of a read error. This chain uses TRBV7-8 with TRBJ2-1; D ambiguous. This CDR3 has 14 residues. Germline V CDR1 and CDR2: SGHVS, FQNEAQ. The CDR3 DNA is TGTGCCAGCAGCCCACGACCCATTAGGGATGAGCAGCTCTTC. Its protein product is CASSPRPIRDEQLF. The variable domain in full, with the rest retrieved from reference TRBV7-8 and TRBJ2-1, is GAGVSQSPRYKVAKRGQDVALRCDPISGHVSLFWYQQALGQGPEFLTYFQNEAQLDKSGLPSDRFFAERPEGSVSTLKIQRTQQEDSAVYLCASSPRPIRDEQLFGPGTRLTVL.

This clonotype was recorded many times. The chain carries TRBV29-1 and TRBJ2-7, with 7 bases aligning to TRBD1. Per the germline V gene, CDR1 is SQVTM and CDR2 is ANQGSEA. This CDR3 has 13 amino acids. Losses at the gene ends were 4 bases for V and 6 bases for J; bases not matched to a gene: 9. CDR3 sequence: CSVGGQGDAEQYF. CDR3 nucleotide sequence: TGCAGCGTTGGGGGGCAGGGGGATGCCGAGCAGTACTTC.

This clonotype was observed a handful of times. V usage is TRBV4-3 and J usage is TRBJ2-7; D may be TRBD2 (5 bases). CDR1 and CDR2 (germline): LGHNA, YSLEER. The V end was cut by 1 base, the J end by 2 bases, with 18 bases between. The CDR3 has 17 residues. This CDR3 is CASSQGIPGSTPYEQYF. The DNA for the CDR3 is TGCGCCAGCAGCCAAGGTATCCCGGGAAGTACTCCCTACGAGCAGTACTTC.

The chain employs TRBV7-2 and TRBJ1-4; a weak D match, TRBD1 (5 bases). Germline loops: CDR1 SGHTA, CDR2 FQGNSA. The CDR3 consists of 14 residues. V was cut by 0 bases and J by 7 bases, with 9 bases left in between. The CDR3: CASSLAGQGEKLFF. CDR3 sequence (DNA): TGTGCCAGCAGCTTAGCGGGGCAAGGTGAAAAACTGTTTTTT.

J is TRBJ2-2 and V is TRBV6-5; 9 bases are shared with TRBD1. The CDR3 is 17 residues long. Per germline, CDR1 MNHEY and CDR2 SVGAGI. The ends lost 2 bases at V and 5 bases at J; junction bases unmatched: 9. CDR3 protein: CASSYPGTGLSTGELFF. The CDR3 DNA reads TGTGCCAGCAGTTACCCCGGGACAGGGCTTTCTACCGGGGAGCTGTTTTTT.